This TCR beta chain was identified in a study of cytomegalovirus exposure and HLA in healthy donors. CDR1 MGHDK and CDR2 SYGVNS come from the germline V gene. This CDR3 contains 16 residues. The J segment lost 4 bases and the V segment lost 1 base, leaving 5 bases of the junction unmatched. PCR involved 60 Vbeta and 13 Jbeta primers. Measured with immunoSEQ multiplex PCR; TCRdb has only the in-frame clones, and not every one. This table has about 130,000 clones, about 71% appearing once. This TCR was sampled from a woman aged 50 to 65 in good health and CMV-seronegative. Specimen: PBMCs. The V gene is TRBV25-1, the J gene TRBJ2-3, with TRBD2 identical over 10 bases. This chain's CDR3 is CASSEWERGGADTQYF. The CDR3 DNA reads as TGTGCCAGCAGTGAATGGGAGCGGGGGGGGGCAGATACGCAGTATTTT.